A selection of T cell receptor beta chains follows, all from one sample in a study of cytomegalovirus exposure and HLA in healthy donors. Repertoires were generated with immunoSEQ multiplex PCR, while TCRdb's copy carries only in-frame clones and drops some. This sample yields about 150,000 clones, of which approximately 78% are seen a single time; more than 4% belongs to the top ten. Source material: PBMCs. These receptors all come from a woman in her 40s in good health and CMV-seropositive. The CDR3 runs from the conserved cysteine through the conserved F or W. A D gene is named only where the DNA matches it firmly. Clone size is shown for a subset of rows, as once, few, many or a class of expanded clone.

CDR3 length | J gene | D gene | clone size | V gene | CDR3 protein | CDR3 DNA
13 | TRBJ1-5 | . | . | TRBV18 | CASSPERRQPQHF | TGTGCCAGCTCACCAGAAAGGAGGCAGCCCCAGCATTTT
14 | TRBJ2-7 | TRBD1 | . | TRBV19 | CASSTGTGRYEQYF | TGTGCCAGTAGTACAGGGACAGGGCGGTACGAGCAGTACTTC
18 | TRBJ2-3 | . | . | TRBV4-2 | CASSRQGVGGHESDTQYF | TGTGCCAGCAGCCGGCAAGGTGTCGGGGGGCACGAGTCAGATACGCAGTATTTT
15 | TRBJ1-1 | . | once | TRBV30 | CAWVQGSHGNTEAFF | TGTGCCTGGGTACAGGGCTCCCATGGGAACACTGAAGCTTTCTTT
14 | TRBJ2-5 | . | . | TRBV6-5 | CASSPVQGEETQYF | TGTGCCAGCAGCCCAGTACAGGGTGAGGAGACCCAGTACTTC
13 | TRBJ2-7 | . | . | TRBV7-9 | CASSLTGLYEQYF | TGTGCCAGCAGCTTAACAGGGCTCTACGAGCAGTACTTC
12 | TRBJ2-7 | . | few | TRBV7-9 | CSSSPGSGEQYF | TGTTCCAGCAGCCCTGGTTCGGGCGAGCAGTACTTC
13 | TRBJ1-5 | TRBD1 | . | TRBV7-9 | CASSGQGGQPQHF | TGTGCCAGCAGCGGACAGGGGGGTCAGCCCCAGCATTTT
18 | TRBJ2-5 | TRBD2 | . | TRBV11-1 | CASSSQTAMRGGSETQYF | TGTGCCAGCAGCTCCCAAACGGCTATGCGGGGGGGATCGGAGACCCAGTACTTC
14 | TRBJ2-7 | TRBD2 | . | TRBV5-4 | CASSSAGGDYEQYF | TGTGCCAGCAGCTCAGCGGGAGGGGACTACGAGCAGTACTTC
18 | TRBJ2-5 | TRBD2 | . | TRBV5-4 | CASSLLGRGGRGQETQYF | TGTGCCAGCAGCTTGTTAGGGCGGGGGGGCCGAGGCCAAGAGACCCAGTACTTC
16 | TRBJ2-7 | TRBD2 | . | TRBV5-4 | CASNIGGLAGAYEQYF | TGTGCCAGCAACATTGGGGGGCTAGCGGGGGCCTACGAGCAGTACTTC
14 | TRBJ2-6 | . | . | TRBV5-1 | CASSLDLGANVLTF | TGCGCCAGCAGCTTGGACTTGGGGGCCAACGTCCTGACTTTC
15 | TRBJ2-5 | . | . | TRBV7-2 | CASSLVGARSETQYF | TGTGCCAGCAGCTTAGTGGGGGCTAGGTCAGAGACCCAGTACTTC
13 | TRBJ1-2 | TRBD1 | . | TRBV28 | CASGDRVDYGYTF | TGTGCCAGCGGGGACAGGGTCGACTATGGCTACACCTTC
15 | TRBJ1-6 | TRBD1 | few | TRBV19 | CASSTGQGDNSPLHF | TGTGCCAGTAGTACCGGACAGGGTGATAATTCACCCCTCCACTTT
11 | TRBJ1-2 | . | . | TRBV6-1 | CASSRSYGYTF | TGTGCCAGCAGTCGTAGCTATGGCTACACCTTC
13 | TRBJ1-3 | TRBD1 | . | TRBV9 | CASSVTGGDTIYF | TGTGCCAGCAGCGTGACAGGGGGAGACACCATATATTTT
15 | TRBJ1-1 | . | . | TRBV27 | CASSLTYGMRTEAFF | TGTGCCAGCAGTTTAACGTACGGTATGAGGACTGAAGCTTTCTTT
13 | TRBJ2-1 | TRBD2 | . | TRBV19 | CATGLAVYNEQFF | TGTGCCACCGGACTAGCGGTCTACAATGAGCAGTTCTTC
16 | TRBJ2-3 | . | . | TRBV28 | CASSPWAGQATDTQYF | TGTGCCAGCAGTCCCTGGGCAGGGCAAGCCACAGATACGCAGTATTTT
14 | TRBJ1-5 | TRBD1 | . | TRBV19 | CASSIPGQNQPQHF | TGTGCCAGTAGTATCCCGGGACAGAATCAGCCCCAGCATTTT
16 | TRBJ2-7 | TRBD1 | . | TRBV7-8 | CASSLATRTGRYEQYF | TGTGCCAGCAGCTTAGCGACGAGGACAGGGAGGTACGAGCAGTACTTC
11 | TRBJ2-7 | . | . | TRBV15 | CATSRGREQYF | TGTGCCACCAGCAGGGGGAGAGAGCAGTACTTC
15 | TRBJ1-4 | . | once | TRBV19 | CASSMGRAPNEKLFF | TGTGCCAGTAGTATGGGCCGCGCTCCTAATGAAAAACTGTTTTTT
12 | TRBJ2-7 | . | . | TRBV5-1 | CASSSLNYEQYF | TGCGCCAGCAGCTCACTTAACTACGAGCAGTACTTC
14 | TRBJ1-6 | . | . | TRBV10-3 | CAISGGRANSPLHF | TGTGCCATCAGTGGAGGCAGGGCTAATTCACCCCTCCACTTT
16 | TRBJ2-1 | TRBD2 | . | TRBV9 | CASSVDSGGRANEQFF | TGTGCCAGCAGCGTAGATTCTGGGGGGAGGGCAAATGAGCAGTTCTTC
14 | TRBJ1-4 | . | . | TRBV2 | CTSLLMGRNEKLFF | TGTACCAGCCTTCTTATGGGCAGGAATGAAAAACTGTTTTTT
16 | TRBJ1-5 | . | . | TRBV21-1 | CASTPIDGIQNQPQHF | TGTGCCAGCACCCCCATCGACGGGATTCAAAATCAGCCCCAGCATTTT
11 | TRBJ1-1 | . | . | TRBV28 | CASSFVREAFF | TGTGCCAGCAGTTTCGTCAGGGAAGCTTTCTTT
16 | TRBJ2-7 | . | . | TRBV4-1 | CASSLQPGNGDYEQYF | TGCGCCAGCAGCCTTCAGCCCGGGAACGGGGACTACGAGCAGTACTTC
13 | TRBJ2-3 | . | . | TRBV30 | CAWISGFTDTQYF | TGTGCCTGGATCTCCGGGTTCACAGATACGCAGTATTTT
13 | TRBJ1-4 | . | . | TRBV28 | CASSSDGNEKLFF | TGTGCCAGCAGTTCAGACGGGAATGAAAAACTGTTTTTT
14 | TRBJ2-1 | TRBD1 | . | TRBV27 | CASGRTGNHNEQFF | TGTGCCAGCGGGAGGACAGGGAATCACAATGAGCAGTTCTTC
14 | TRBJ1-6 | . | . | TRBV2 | CASSATARGSPLHF | TGTGCCAGCAGTGCGACCGCGCGGGGTTCACCCCTCCACTTT
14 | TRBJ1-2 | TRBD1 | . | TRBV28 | CASSSGTGYGGYTF | TGTGCCAGCAGTTCCGGGACAGGGTATGGTGGCTACACCTTC
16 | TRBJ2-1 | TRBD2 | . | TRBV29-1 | CSAGLATGSSYNEQFF | TGCAGCGCGGGACTAGCGACCGGTAGCTCCTACAATGAGCAGTTCTTC
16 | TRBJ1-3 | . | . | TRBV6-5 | CASSYRNTGGGNTIYF | TGTGCCAGCAGTTACCGAAATACGGGGGGTGGAAACACCATATATTTT
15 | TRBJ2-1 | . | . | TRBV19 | CASSISTSPTSGQFF | TGTGCCAGTAGTATTAGTACTAGCCCAACCAGTGGGCAGTTCTTC
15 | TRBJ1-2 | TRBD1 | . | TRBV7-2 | CASSSSLGQGNGYTF | TGTGCCAGCAGCTCGTCGTTGGGACAGGGAAATGGCTACACCTTC
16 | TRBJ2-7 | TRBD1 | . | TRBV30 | CAWSTPGQGSSYEQYF | TGTGCCTGGAGTACCCCGGGACAGGGGAGCTCCTACGAGCAGTACTTC